This is a list of T cell receptor beta chains from one sample in a study of radiation and T cells in renal cell carcinoma. Assay used: immunoSEQ multiplex PCR; TCRdb lists only in-frame clones, some missing. Of some 120,000 clones listed, over 75% were seen once; the top ten hold approximately 2%. Sequences were derived from blood, sampled from a patient whose treatment included radiotherapy and nephrectomy. The receptors originated from a woman aged 60 to 75 with renal cell carcinoma. The CDR3 runs from the conserved cysteine through the conserved F or W. D genes are given only for firm matches. Clone size is stated in some rows and not others, as once, few, many or a class when expanded.

v_gene	d_gene	abundance	j_gene	CDR3nt	CDR3aa
TRBV19	TRBD1	.	TRBJ2-3	TGTGCCAGTAGTATAGGACCCGGGACAGGACGGGGTTGGACAGATACGCAGTATTTT	CASSIGPGTGRGWTDTQYF
TRBV27	.	once	TRBJ1-1	TGTGCCAGCAGTCACCGAGGACCGAACACTGAAGCTTTCTTT	CASSHRGPNTEAFF
TRBV4-1	TRBD1	.	TRBJ1-1	TGCGCCAGCAGCCACCTACGGGACAGGGGGAACACTGAAGCTTTCTTT	CASSHLRDRGNTEAFF
TRBV19	TRBD1	.	TRBJ2-1	TGTGCCAGTAGTATCATCGGGACAGGTGCGAGGGATGAGCAGTTCTTC	CASSIIGTGARDEQFF
TRBV6-5	.	.	TRBJ1-3	TGTGCCAGCAGACAATCGAACACCATATATTTT	CASRQSNTIYF
TRBV5-1	.	.	TRBJ2-3	TGCGCCAGCAGCTTGTTCTCAGTCACAGATACGCAGTATTTT	CASSLFSVTDTQYF
TRBV9	.	few	TRBJ1-5	TGTGCCAGCAGCGTAGAGGGGAATAGCAATCAGCCCCAGCATTTT	CASSVEGNSNQPQHF
TRBV6-1	TRBD1	.	TRBJ2-3	TGTGCCAGCAGTGCGGACAGGGCCGGAGGGACGCAGTATTTT	CASSADRAGGTQYF
TRBV29-1	.	few	TRBJ1-1	TGCAGCCTTGGGGGGGCAGGAGACACTGAAGCTTTCTTT	CSLGGAGDTEAFF
TRBV11-3	TRBD2	.	TRBJ2-3	TGTGCCAGCAGCTTGGGGGGGGTAGATACGCAGTATTTT	CASSLGGVDTQYF
TRBV15	TRBD2	.	TRBJ2-1	TGTGCCACCAGCAGGGGTCTTAGCGGGGGGGCTACTAACAATGAGCAGTTCTTC	CATSRGLSGGATNNEQFF
TRBV7-7	TRBD1	few	TRBJ2-7	TGTGCTAGCAGCCACGGGACAGGGGAGACCTACGAGCAGTACTTC	CASSHGTGETYEQYF
TRBV28	TRBD1	.	TRBJ2-7	TGTGCCAGCAGTTTATGGGACAGGGCATACGAGCAGTACTTC	CASSLWDRAYEQYF
TRBV6-6	.	.	TRBJ2-7	TGTGCCAGCAGTCAACGTTCTGAATACAGGTACGAGCAGTACTTC	CASSQRSEYRYEQYF
TRBV21-1	.	.	TRBJ2-7	TGTGCCAGCAGCAAAGGAAGGCCAGCCTGCTACGCCTACGAGCAGTACTTC	CASSKGRPACYAYEQYF
TRBV16	TRBD1	.	TRBJ1-1	TGTGCCAGCAGCCTTGGACAGGGTGAAGCTTTCTTT	CASSLGQGEAFF
TRBV29-1	.	few	TRBJ2-3	TGCAGCGTTGAGGCTTATACTAGCACAGATACGCAGTATTTT	CSVEAYTSTDTQYF
TRBV4-3	.	.	TRBJ1-6	TGCGCCAGCAGCAAACTTAATAATTCACCCCTCCACTTT	CASSKLNNSPLHF
TRBV7-8	.	.	TRBJ2-7	TGTGCCAGCAGCTTAGTCGCAGGCTCCTACGAGCAGTACTTC	CASSLVAGSYEQYF
TRBV5-5	.	few	TRBJ2-1	TGTGCCAGCAGCTTTTGGGGAAACTCGAGGAGCTCCTACAATGAGCAGTTCTTC	CASSFWGNSRSSYNEQFF
TRBV6-1	.	.	TRBJ2-5	TGTGCCAGCAGTGAATTAAGGGCAAGCCAAGAGACCCAGTACTTC	CASSELRASQETQYF
TRBV5-1	.	.	TRBJ2-2	TGCGCCAGCAGCTTGGCTAGCCTGGAAACCGGGGAGCTGTTTTTT	CASSLASLETGELFF
TRBV21-1	.	.	TRBJ2-1	TGTGCCAGCAGCTCCTCCGGGACTAGCGGGAGCGGGACCTACAATGAGCAGTTCTTC	CASSSSGTSGSGTYNEQFF
TRBV28	.	.	TRBJ1-1	TGTGCCAGCAGTTCGGAGAAGAGGGTTTCCACTGAAGCTTTCTTT	CASSSEKRVSTEAFF
TRBV4-2	.	once	TRBJ1-1	TGTGCCAGCAGCCAAGTGGGCGGAACCACTGAAGCTTTCTTT	CASSQVGGTTEAFF
TRBV13	.	.	TRBJ1-1	TGTGCCAGCAGCTTAGATGGGGGGTCAGGTCACACTGAAGCTTTCTTT	CASSLDGGSGHTEAFF
TRBV5-1	.	.	TRBJ2-5	TGCGCCAGCAGCTTGGGCTCGGCTACTATGGAGACCCAGTACTTC	CASSLGSATMETQYF
TRBV6-1	TRBD1	.	TRBJ1-5	TGTGCCAGCGGGACAGGGGGCGGGCAGCCCCAGCATTTT	CASGTGGGQPQHF
TRBV9	TRBD2	once	TRBJ2-5	TGTGCCAGCAGCGAACAACTAGCGGGGCAAGAGACCCAGTACTTC	CASSEQLAGQETQYF
TRBV18	TRBD1	once	TRBJ2-5	TGTGCCAGCTCACCACTAGGGGGCTCGCGGGAGACCCAGTACTTC	CASSPLGGSRETQYF
TRBV5-4	.	.	TRBJ2-5	TGTGCCAGCAGCTTACCGATAGGAAGGGTAGAGACCCAGTACTTC	CASSLPIGRVETQYF
TRBV6-1	.	.	TRBJ2-7	TGTGCCAGCAGTGAAAACTACGAGCAGTACTTC	CASSENYEQYF
TRBV10-3	TRBD1	few	TRBJ2-5	TGTGCCATCATGGGACAGGAGCAAGAGACCCAGTACTTC	CAIMGQEQETQYF
TRBV5-1	TRBD1	.	TRBJ1-2	TGCGCCAGCAGCTTGAGACAGGGGGATTATGGCTACACCTTC	CASSLRQGDYGYTF
TRBV18	.	.	TRBJ1-5	TGTGCCAGCTCCACAGGGTATAGCAATCAGCCCCAGCATTTT	CASSTGYSNQPQHF
TRBV28	.	.	TRBJ2-2	TGTGCCAGCAGTTTCCTAGCAGGGAACACCGGGGAGCTGTTTTTT	CASSFLAGNTGELFF
TRBV7-9	.	many	TRBJ1-2	TGTGCCAGCAGCTTAGTTGGGACGGGGCCCGGCTACACCTTC	CASSLVGTGPGYTF
TRBV11-3	.	.	TRBJ1-3	TGTGCCAGCAGTTATTCCGGGACACCAGCCTCTGGAAACACCATATATTTT	CASSYSGTPASGNTIYF
TRBV4-1	.	.	TRBJ1-4	TGCGCCAGCAGCCTAAGAGGAAGCCAGGGTGTCGAAAAACTGTTTTTT	CASSLRGSQGVEKLFF
TRBV5-1	.	.	TRBJ2-2	TGCGCCAGCAGCTTGGATCCTAGTTACACCGGGGAGCTGTTTTTT	CASSLDPSYTGELFF
TRBV6-5	.	.	TRBJ2-5	TGTGCCAGCAGTTACGGGGGTCCTCAAGGGACCCAGTACTTC	CASSYGGPQGTQYF
TRBV5-1	.	.	TRBJ1-2	TGCGCCAGCAGCTTACAGGCTCGCAATGGCTACACCTTC	CASSLQARNGYTF